Listed below are T cell receptor beta chains from one sample, sequenced in a study of cytomegalovirus exposure and HLA in healthy donors. TCRdb's table, derived via immunoSEQ multiplex PCR, lists solely in-frame clones and lacks some. Of 210,000 or so clones listed, approximately 79% were seen once; the top ten hold about 0.2%. The sequenced material came from PBMCs. The source is a girl aged 2-10 years in good health and CMV-seronegative. Both conserved end residues are part of each CDR3. D genes are given only for firm matches. Expanded clones get a size class; other rows say once, few or many, or leave the size out.

J gene: TRBJ2-5; V gene: TRBV5-6; D gene: TRBD1; clone size: once; CDR3 DNA: TGTGCCAGCAGCATACGGACAGGGGGCCCGCAAGAGACCCAGTACTTC; CDR3 protein: CASSIRTGGPQETQYF
J gene: TRBJ1-6; V gene: TRBV6-1; D gene: NA; clone size: few; CDR3 DNA: TGTGCCAGCAGTGAACCCGTGGGGGGACTGAATTCACCCCTCCACTTT; CDR3 protein: CASSEPVGGLNSPLHF
J gene: TRBJ2-7; V gene: TRBV11-2; D gene: TRBD2; clone size: NA; CDR3 DNA: TGTGCCAGCAGCTTAGGAGTTTGGGGGAGGGGCTACGAGCAGTACTTC; CDR3 protein: CASSLGVWGRGYEQYF
J gene: TRBJ1-3; V gene: TRBV19; D gene: NA; clone size: NA; CDR3 DNA: TGTGCCAGTAGTATATGGAGCTTTGGAAACACCATATATTTT; CDR3 protein: CASSIWSFGNTIYF
J gene: TRBJ1-1; V gene: TRBV4-1; D gene: NA; clone size: NA; CDR3 DNA: TGCGCCAGCAGCCAAGAACCCGGAACATCAGGGAACACTGAAGCTTTCTTT; CDR3 protein: CASSQEPGTSGNTEAFF
J gene: TRBJ2-7; V gene: TRBV5-4; D gene: NA; clone size: NA; CDR3 DNA: TGTGCCAGCAGCCTCCCCGGGGAGCAGAGCTCCCACGAGCAGTACTTC; CDR3 protein: CASSLPGEQSSHEQYF
J gene: TRBJ2-3; V gene: TRBV5-4; D gene: NA; clone size: NA; CDR3 DNA: TGTGCCAGCAGCTTGGTTTCGACTAGCACAGATACGCAGTATTTT; CDR3 protein: CASSLVSTSTDTQYF
J gene: TRBJ2-5; V gene: TRBV6-1; D gene: NA; clone size: NA; CDR3 DNA: TGTGCCAGCAGTAAAGGGATACCGGGGACCCAGTACTTC; CDR3 protein: CASSKGIPGTQYF
J gene: TRBJ1-2; V gene: TRBV29-1; D gene: NA; clone size: NA; CDR3 DNA: TGCAGCGTTGTTATCAGGGAATCTCATGGCTACACCTTC; CDR3 protein: CSVVIRESHGYTF
J gene: TRBJ2-7; V gene: TRBV7-3; D gene: TRBD1; clone size: NA; CDR3 DNA: TGTGCCAGCAGCTTAAATCAGGGGGCAAGCTACGAGCAGTACTTC; CDR3 protein: CASSLNQGASYEQYF
J gene: TRBJ1-2; V gene: TRBV27; D gene: NA; clone size: NA; CDR3 DNA: TGTGCCAGCAGTTTATCACGGGGTTATGGCTACACCTTC; CDR3 protein: CASSLSRGYGYTF
J gene: TRBJ2-5; V gene: TRBV2; D gene: TRBD2; clone size: NA; CDR3 DNA: TGTGCCAGCAGTGAAGCGCGGGGGTATTGGGGTCGAGAGACCCAGTACTTC; CDR3 protein: CASSEARGYWGRETQYF
J gene: TRBJ1-4; V gene: TRBV19; D gene: NA; clone size: NA; CDR3 DNA: TGTGCCAGTAGTGCCACAGGGATACCTAATGAAAAACTGTTTTTT; CDR3 protein: CASSATGIPNEKLFF
J gene: TRBJ2-7; V gene: TRBV7-9; D gene: NA; clone size: NA; CDR3 DNA: TGTGCCAGCAGCTTATCGACAGGCGAACTCTCCTACGAGCAGTACTTC; CDR3 protein: CASSLSTGELSYEQYF
J gene: TRBJ2-7; V gene: TRBV4-1; D gene: TRBD1; clone size: NA; CDR3 DNA: TGCGCCAGCAGCCAAACCGGGACAGGGGATTTCGAGCAGTACTTC; CDR3 protein: CASSQTGTGDFEQYF
J gene: TRBJ2-3; V gene: TRBV9; D gene: NA; clone size: NA; CDR3 DNA: TGTGCCAGCAGCGTAACCATAGGGGGTAGCACAGATACGCAGTATTTT; CDR3 protein: CASSVTIGGSTDTQYF
J gene: TRBJ1-1; V gene: TRBV11-2; D gene: NA; clone size: NA; CDR3 DNA: TGTGCCAGCAGCTTGTTGCAGGGGATGAGCACTGAAGCTTTCTTT; CDR3 protein: CASSLLQGMSTEAFF
J gene: TRBJ2-1; V gene: TRBV7-9; D gene: NA; clone size: NA; CDR3 DNA: TGTGCCAGCAGCTCCAGGGCCAATGAGCAGTTCTTC; CDR3 protein: CASSSRANEQFF
J gene: TRBJ1-2; V gene: TRBV5-5; D gene: NA; clone size: few; CDR3 DNA: TGTGCCAGCAGCTTCGGGGGGCCCTATGGCTACACCTTC; CDR3 protein: CASSFGGPYGYTF
J gene: TRBJ2-7; V gene: TRBV7-9; D gene: NA; clone size: NA; CDR3 DNA: TGTGCCAGCAGCTTACTTGGCCTGGCCTCCTACGAGCAGTACTTC; CDR3 protein: CASSLLGLASYEQYF
J gene: TRBJ2-1; V gene: TRBV4-1; D gene: TRBD1; clone size: NA; CDR3 DNA: TGCGCCAGCAGCCACCCACGGGACAGCTACTACAATGAGCAGTTCTTC; CDR3 protein: CASSHPRDSYYNEQFF
J gene: TRBJ1-1; V gene: TRBV18; D gene: TRBD1; clone size: NA; CDR3 DNA: TGTGCCAGCTCACGCGGACAGGCAACCTTAAGAGGGACTGAAGCTTTCTTT; CDR3 protein: CASSRGQATLRGTEAFF
J gene: TRBJ1-4; V gene: TRBV30; D gene: NA; clone size: NA; CDR3 DNA: TGTGCCTGGAGTGTAGATTCCAACAGGGCTAGGGAAAAACTGTTTTTT; CDR3 protein: CAWSVDSNRAREKLFF
J gene: TRBJ2-7; V gene: TRBV19; D gene: TRBD2; clone size: NA; CDR3 DNA: TGTGCCAGCACTGGACTGGGGACTAGCGGCTCCTACGAGCAGTACTTC; CDR3 protein: CASTGLGTSGSYEQYF
J gene: TRBJ2-3; V gene: TRBV6-6; D gene: NA; clone size: NA; CDR3 DNA: TGTGCCAGCAGTTATTTAGTCCGAACAGATACGCAGTATTTT; CDR3 protein: CASSYLVRTDTQYF
J gene: TRBJ1-4; V gene: TRBV5-4; D gene: TRBD1; clone size: NA; CDR3 DNA: TGTGCCAGCAGCCCCTCGGTACAGGGGGACGAAAAACTGTTTTTT; CDR3 protein: CASSPSVQGDEKLFF
J gene: TRBJ1-6; V gene: TRBV5-6; D gene: NA; clone size: NA; CDR3 DNA: TGTGCCAGCAGCTTGCAGGGTCGGCTTCCTTCACCCCTCCACTTT; CDR3 protein: CASSLQGRLPSPLHF
J gene: TRBJ1-2; V gene: TRBV18; D gene: TRBD1; clone size: NA; CDR3 DNA: TGTGCCAGCTCACCCCAAGAGTACAGGGGGCTTGGCTACACCTTC; CDR3 protein: CASSPQEYRGLGYTF
J gene: TRBJ2-7; V gene: TRBV16; D gene: TRBD1; clone size: few; CDR3 DNA: TGTGCCAGCAGCCAATCGTTCGGACAGGGGGCCCACGAGCAGTACTTC; CDR3 protein: CASSQSFGQGAHEQYF
J gene: TRBJ1-2; V gene: TRBV27; D gene: TRBD1; clone size: NA; CDR3 DNA: TGTGCCAGCAGTTTATTGATTGAAGGGGGCGCGTATCCCCACCTCTATGGCTACACCTTC; CDR3 protein: CASSLLIEGGAYPHLYGYTF
J gene: TRBJ1-2; V gene: TRBV5-4; D gene: NA; clone size: NA; CDR3 DNA: TGTGCCAGCAGCTTGGTTGGGGCGGGGTACACCTTC; CDR3 protein: CASSLVGAGYTF
J gene: TRBJ2-7; V gene: TRBV30; D gene: TRBD2; clone size: NA; CDR3 DNA: TGTGCCTGGAGTGTACTAGCGGGACACGAGCAGTACTTC; CDR3 protein: CAWSVLAGHEQYF
J gene: TRBJ2-2; V gene: TRBV9; D gene: NA; clone size: NA; CDR3 DNA: TGTGCCAGCAGCGTTTTTCGGCAGGGAAGCACCGGGGAGCTGTTTTTT; CDR3 protein: CASSVFRQGSTGELFF
J gene: TRBJ2-1; V gene: TRBV30; D gene: TRBD2; clone size: NA; CDR3 DNA: TGTGCCTGGAGCGAAGGGACTAGCGGATACAATGAGCAGTTCTTC; CDR3 protein: CAWSEGTSGYNEQFF
J gene: TRBJ1-2; V gene: TRBV19; D gene: TRBD1; clone size: NA; CDR3 DNA: TGTGCCACGCGACAGGGTTTGAGCTATGGCTACACCTTC; CDR3 protein: CATRQGLSYGYTF
J gene: TRBJ1-5; V gene: TRBV7-4; D gene: NA; clone size: NA; CDR3 DNA: TGTGCCAGCAGCTTATGGGGCGTCCAGCCCCAGCATTTT; CDR3 protein: CASSLWGVQPQHF
J gene: TRBJ2-7; V gene: TRBV2; D gene: NA; clone size: few; CDR3 DNA: TGTGCCAGCAGCGACGCGAGGGCGCGGCAGTACTTC; CDR3 protein: CASSDARARQYF
J gene: TRBJ2-1; V gene: TRBV19; D gene: TRBD1; clone size: NA; CDR3 DNA: TGTGCCAGTAGCTTTCCGGGACAGGGAATCCACAATGAGCAGTTCTTC; CDR3 protein: CASSFPGQGIHNEQFF
J gene: TRBJ2-5; V gene: TRBV5-4; D gene: NA; clone size: NA; CDR3 DNA: TGTGCCAGCAGCTTAGTCCAGGGAGAGACCCAGTACTTC; CDR3 protein: CASSLVQGETQYF
J gene: TRBJ2-1; V gene: TRBV6-4; D gene: TRBD2; clone size: NA; CDR3 DNA: TGTGCCAGCAGTAACGGACTAGCGGGAAACAATGAGCAGTTCTTC; CDR3 protein: CASSNGLAGNNEQFF
J gene: TRBJ2-7; V gene: TRBV7-6; D gene: TRBD1; clone size: NA; CDR3 DNA: TGTGCCAGCAGCTTAGAACAGGGGGCCGGTGAGCAGTACTTC; CDR3 protein: CASSLEQGAGEQYF
J gene: TRBJ2-7; V gene: TRBV7-9; D gene: TRBD2; clone size: NA; CDR3 DNA: TGTGCCAGCAGCCACGTCACTAGCGGGAACCTCCCCTACGAGCAGTACTTC; CDR3 protein: CASSHVTSGNLPYEQYF
J gene: TRBJ2-2; V gene: TRBV7-6; D gene: TRBD2; clone size: NA; CDR3 DNA: TGTGCCAGCAGCTCCCGCAGCGGGGGGGCCGGTGGGACTGAGCTGTTTTTT; CDR3 protein: CASSSRSGGAGGTELFF
J gene: TRBJ2-7; V gene: TRBV4-1; D gene: TRBD1; clone size: NA; CDR3 DNA: TGCGCCAGCAGCCAACAACAGGGGTTTGAGCAGTACTTC; CDR3 protein: CASSQQQGFEQYF
J gene: TRBJ1-1; V gene: TRBV29-1; D gene: NA; clone size: NA; CDR3 DNA: TGCAGCGTTGCCCTGGACAGTCTGAACACTGAAGCTTTCTTT; CDR3 protein: CSVALDSLNTEAFF
J gene: TRBJ1-1; V gene: TRBV18; D gene: NA; clone size: few; CDR3 DNA: TGTGCCAGCTCACTCCAGGGCGGGGGTGACACTGAAGCTTTCTTT; CDR3 protein: CASSLQGGGDTEAFF
J gene: TRBJ2-7; V gene: TRBV7-6; D gene: TRBD1; clone size: NA; CDR3 DNA: TGTGCCAGCAGCATTCGACAGGGGAGCTCCTACGAGCAGTACTTC; CDR3 protein: CASSIRQGSSYEQYF
J gene: TRBJ2-7; V gene: TRBV27; D gene: TRBD1; clone size: NA; CDR3 DNA: TGTGCCAGCAGTTTAGTAGGGACAGGGTCCTACGAGCAGTACTTC; CDR3 protein: CASSLVGTGSYEQYF
J gene: TRBJ2-7; V gene: TRBV6-5; D gene: TRBD1; clone size: few; CDR3 DNA: TGTGCCAGCAGTTGGGGTCAGGGGGCACAAGAGCAGTACTTC; CDR3 protein: CASSWGQGAQEQYF
J gene: TRBJ2-1; V gene: TRBV2; D gene: NA; clone size: NA; CDR3 DNA: TGTGCCAGCAGTGAAAGGGGGAGCTCCTACAATGAGCAGTTCTTC; CDR3 protein: CASSERGSSYNEQFF
J gene: TRBJ2-2; V gene: TRBV13; D gene: NA; clone size: NA; CDR3 DNA: TGTGCCAGCAGCTTAGGCTTCAGGGACACCGGGGAGCTGTTTTTT; CDR3 protein: CASSLGFRDTGELFF
J gene: TRBJ2-5; V gene: TRBV30; D gene: NA; clone size: few; CDR3 DNA: TGTGCCTGGAGTGTGGCAGGGGAGACCCAGTACTTC; CDR3 protein: CAWSVAGETQYF
J gene: TRBJ2-7; V gene: TRBV5-1; D gene: TRBD2; clone size: NA; CDR3 DNA: TGCGCCAGCAGCTTGGAGACTAGCGGGGGACCATACGAGCAGTACTTC; CDR3 protein: CASSLETSGGPYEQYF